Reported below is one TCR beta chain. Its specificity is not known. This entry comes from a study of OX40 agonist ivuxolimab in advanced cancers. Study context: Patients were roughly 87% male with ages roughly 20 to 85, mean around 58.

Assay used: immunoSEQ multiplex PCR; TCRdb lists only in-frame clones, some missing. The sample has around 150,000 clones, about 92% seen once; the top ten hold roughly 0.94%. Study conclusions and caveats: People who partly responded at 0.1-3.0 mg/kg had some of the least clonal expansion seen.

This sequence originates from an adult with an advanced solid tumor such as melanoma, head and neck, liver or kidney cancer. This material consisted of CD4+ or CD8+ T cells sorted from blood, taken in a trial of the OX40 agonist ivuxolimab.

DNA for the CDR3: TGTGCCAGCAGCTCACAGGGATCGCATGAAAAACTGTTTTTT. It specifies CASSSQGSHEKLFF. V is TRBV7-2 and J is TRBJ1-4; maybe TRBD1 (6 bases). V lost 4 bases and J lost 6, with 12 bases in between. Germline-derived CDR1 and CDR2 are SGHTA and FQGNSA. This CDR3 comprises 14 residues.